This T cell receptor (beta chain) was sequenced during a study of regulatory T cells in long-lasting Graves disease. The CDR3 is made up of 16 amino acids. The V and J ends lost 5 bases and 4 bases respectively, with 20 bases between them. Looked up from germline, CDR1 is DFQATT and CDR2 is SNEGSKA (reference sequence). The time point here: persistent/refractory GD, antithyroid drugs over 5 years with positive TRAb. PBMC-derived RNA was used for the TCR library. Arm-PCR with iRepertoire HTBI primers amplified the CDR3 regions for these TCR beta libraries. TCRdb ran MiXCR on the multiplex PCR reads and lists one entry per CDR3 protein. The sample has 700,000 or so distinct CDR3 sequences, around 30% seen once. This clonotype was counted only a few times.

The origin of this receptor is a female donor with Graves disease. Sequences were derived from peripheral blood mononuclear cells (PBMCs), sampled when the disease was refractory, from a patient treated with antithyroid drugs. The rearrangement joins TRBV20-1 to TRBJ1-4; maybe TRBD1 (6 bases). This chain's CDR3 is CSAGRDNRVFNEKLFF. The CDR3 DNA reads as TGCAGTGCTGGAAGAGATAACAGGGTTTTTAATGAAAAACTGTTTTTT.